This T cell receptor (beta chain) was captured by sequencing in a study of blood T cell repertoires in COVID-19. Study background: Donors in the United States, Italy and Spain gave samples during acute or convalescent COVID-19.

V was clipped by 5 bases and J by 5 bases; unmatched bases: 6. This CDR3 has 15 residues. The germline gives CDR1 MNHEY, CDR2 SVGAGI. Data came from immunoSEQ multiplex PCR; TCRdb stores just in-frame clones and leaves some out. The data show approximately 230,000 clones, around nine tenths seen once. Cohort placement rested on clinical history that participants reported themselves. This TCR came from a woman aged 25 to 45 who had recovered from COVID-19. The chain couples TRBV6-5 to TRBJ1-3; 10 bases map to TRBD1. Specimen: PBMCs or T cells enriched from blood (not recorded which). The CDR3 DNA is TGTGCCAGCAGTCGGGACAGGGGACTTAGAAACACCATATATTTT. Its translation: CASSRDRGLRNTIYF.